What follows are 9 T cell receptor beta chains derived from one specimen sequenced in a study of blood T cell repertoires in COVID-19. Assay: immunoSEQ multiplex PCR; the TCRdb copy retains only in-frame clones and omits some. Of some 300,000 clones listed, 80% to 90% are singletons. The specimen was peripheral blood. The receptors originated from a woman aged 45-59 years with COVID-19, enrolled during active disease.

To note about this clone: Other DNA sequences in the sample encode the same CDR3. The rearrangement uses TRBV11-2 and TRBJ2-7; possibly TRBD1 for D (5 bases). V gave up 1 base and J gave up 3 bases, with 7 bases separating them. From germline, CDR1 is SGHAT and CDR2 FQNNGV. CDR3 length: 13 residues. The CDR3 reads CASSLVTDYEQYF. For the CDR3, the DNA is TGTGCCAGCAGCTTAGTGACAGACTACGAGCAGTACTTC.

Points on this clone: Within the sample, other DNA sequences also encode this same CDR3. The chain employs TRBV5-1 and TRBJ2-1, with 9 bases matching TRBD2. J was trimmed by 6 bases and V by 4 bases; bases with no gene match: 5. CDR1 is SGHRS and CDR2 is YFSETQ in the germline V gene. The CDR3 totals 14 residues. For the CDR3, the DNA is TGCGCCAGCAGCGGTGCGGGAGGGGCCAATGAGCAGTTCTTC. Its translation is CASSGAGGANEQFF.

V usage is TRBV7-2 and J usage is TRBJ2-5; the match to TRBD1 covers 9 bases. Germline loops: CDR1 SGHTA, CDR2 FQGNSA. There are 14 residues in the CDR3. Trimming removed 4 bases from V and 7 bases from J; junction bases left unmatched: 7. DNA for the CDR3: TGTGCCAGCAGCTGGAACAGGGGGCAGGGGACCCAGTACTTC. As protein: CASSWNRGQGTQYF.

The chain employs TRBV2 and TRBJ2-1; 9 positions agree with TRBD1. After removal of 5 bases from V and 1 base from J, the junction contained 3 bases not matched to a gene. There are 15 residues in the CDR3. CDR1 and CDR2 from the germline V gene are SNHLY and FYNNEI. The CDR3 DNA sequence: TGTGCCAGCAGTCCGACAGGGGGGTCCTACAATGAGCAGTTCTTC. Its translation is CASSPTGGSYNEQFF.

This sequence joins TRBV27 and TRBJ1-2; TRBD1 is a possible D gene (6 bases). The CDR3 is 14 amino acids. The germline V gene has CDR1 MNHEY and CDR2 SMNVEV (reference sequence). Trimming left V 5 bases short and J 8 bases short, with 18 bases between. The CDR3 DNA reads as TGTGCCAGCAGTACTTGGGGGGGGGCACGAGGCTACACCTTC. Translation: CASSTWGGARGYTF.

This CDR3 reads CASTYSLGTGEKLFF. The CDR3 nucleotides are TGTGCCAGCACTTACTCCCTCGGGACAGGGGAAAAACTGTTTTTT. The J gene is TRBJ1-4, the V gene TRBV2, with TRBD1 matching 9 bases. The trim removed 7 bases at V and 8 bases at J, leaving 11 bases unmatched. CDR1 SNHLY and CDR2 FYNNEI come from the germline V gene. The CDR3 totals 15 residues.

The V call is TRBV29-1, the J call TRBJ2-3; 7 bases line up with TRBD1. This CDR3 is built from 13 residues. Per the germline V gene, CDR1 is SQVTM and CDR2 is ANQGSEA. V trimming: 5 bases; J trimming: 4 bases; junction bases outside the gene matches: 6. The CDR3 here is CSVKTGSADTQYF. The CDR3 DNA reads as TGCAGCGTTAAGACAGGGTCCGCAGATACGCAGTATTTT.

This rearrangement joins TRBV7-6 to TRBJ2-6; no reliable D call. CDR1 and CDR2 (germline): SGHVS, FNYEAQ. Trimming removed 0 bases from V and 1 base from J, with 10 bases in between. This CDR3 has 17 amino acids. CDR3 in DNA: TGTGCCAGCAGCTTAGCAGCAGGCCTTTCTGGGGCCAACGTCCTGACTTTC. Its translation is CASSLAAGLSGANVLTF.

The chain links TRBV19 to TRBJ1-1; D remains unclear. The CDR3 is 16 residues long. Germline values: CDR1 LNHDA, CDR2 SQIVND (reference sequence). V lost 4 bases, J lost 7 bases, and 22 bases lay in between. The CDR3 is CASSTDTSASPHEAFF. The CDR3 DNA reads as TGTGCCAGTAGTACTGACACCTCGGCCTCTCCCCATGAAGCTTTCTTT.